A single count supports the clone carrying this T cell receptor (beta chain). This sample stems from a study of glioma-infiltrating T cells after dendritic cell vaccination. Time point specified: after dendritic cell vaccination, including at tumor progression/relapse. Produced via immunoSEQ multiplex PCR; TCRdb's table is partial and in-frame only. Here the sample spans about 76,000 clones, around 87% being singletons. The TCR was taken from a human donor with glioblastoma. Sequencing used blood, obtained after dendritic cell vaccination.

CDR3 amino acids: CASSLGRTRRDQPQHF. CDR3 sequence (DNA): TGTGCCAGCAGCTTAGGAAGGACAAGAAGGGATCAGCCCCAGCATTTT. The V gene is TRBV7-8, the J gene TRBJ1-5, with D possibly being TRBD1 (5 bases). Trimming left V 1 base short and J 5 bases short, with 15 bases between. The length of the CDR3 is 16 residues. The germline V gene encodes CDR1 SGHVS and CDR2 FQNEAQ.